This T cell receptor (beta chain) was found in a study of CD8 T cells in ankylosing spondylitis. Study findings and constraints: Blood from ankylosing spondylitis patients appeared to carry a characteristic roughly 8-variant TCR beta motif. It was reported that disease-linked clones were significantly enriched in matched ankylosing spondylitis synovial fluid.

The CDR3 has 13 amino acids. Germline values: CDR1 SGHRS, CDR2 YFSETQ. The germline V and J ends were trimmed by 4 bases and 6 bases, with 13 bases remaining between them. TCRdb ran MiXCR on the 5' RACE reads and lists one entry per CDR3 protein. This sample has about 240,000 distinct CDR3 sequences, with over 8.5% found just once. This clonotype was detected many times. Antigen: not known. The chain links TRBV5-1 to TRBJ2-5; a possible D gene is TRBD2 (5 bases). The sample taken for sequencing was blood, either unsorted or a sorted T cell fraction (not recorded which). The sequence was obtained from a male donor with ankylosing spondylitis or in good health (not recorded which). DNA of the CDR3: TGCGCCAGCAGCCCATCACTAGTACAGACCCAGTACTTC. Its translation is CASSPSLVQTQYF. Based on the CDR3 plus reference TRBV5-1 and TRBJ2-5, the full variable domain is KAGVTQTPRYLIKTRGQQVTLSCSPISGHRSVSWYQQTPGQGLQFLFEYFSETQRNKGNFPGRFSGRQFSNSRSEMNVSTLELGDSALYLCASSPSLVQTQYFGPGTRLLVL.